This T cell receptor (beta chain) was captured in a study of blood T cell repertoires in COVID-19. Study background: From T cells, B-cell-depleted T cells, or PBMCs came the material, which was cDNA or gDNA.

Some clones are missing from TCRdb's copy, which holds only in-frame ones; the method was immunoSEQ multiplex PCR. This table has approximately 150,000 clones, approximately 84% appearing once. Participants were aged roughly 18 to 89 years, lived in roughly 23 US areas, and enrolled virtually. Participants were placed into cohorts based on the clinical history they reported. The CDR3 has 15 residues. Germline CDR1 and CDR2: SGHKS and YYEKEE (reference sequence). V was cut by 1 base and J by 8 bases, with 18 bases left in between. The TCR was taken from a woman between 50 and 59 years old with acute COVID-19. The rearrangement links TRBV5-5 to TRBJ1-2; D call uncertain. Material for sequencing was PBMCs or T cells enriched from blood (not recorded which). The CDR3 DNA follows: TGTGCCAGCAGCTTGCGCGCGGATAGTCCGGGGGGCTACACCTTC. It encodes CASSLRADSPGGYTF. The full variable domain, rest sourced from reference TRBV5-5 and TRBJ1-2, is DAGVTQSPTHLIKTRGQQVTLRCSPISGHKSVSWYQQVLGQGPQFIFQYYEKEERGRGNFPDRFSARQFPNYSSELNVNALLLGDSALYLCASSLRADSPGGYTFGSGTRLTVV.